This TCR beta chain was recorded in a study of T cells of healthy individuals. TCRdb independently ran MiXCR on the 5' RACE reads; one entry per CDR3 protein. Altogether 40,000 to 60,000 distinct CDR3 sequences are present, approximately 14% being singletons, with the ten largest covering about 16%. CDR1 SGHTA and CDR2 FQGNSA come from the germline V gene. The CDR3 runs to 13 residues. Trimming left V 2 bases short and J 10 bases short, with 9 bases between. The chain couples TRBV7-2 to TRBJ1-6; D is ambiguous. This TCR was recovered from a human donor in good health. CDR3 in DNA: TGTGCCAGCAGCTTATCTGAAGCCTCACCCCTCCACTTT. It specifies CASSLSEASPLHF.